This record concerns one TCR beta chain sequence. The antigen this receptor binds is unknown. Per-base quality was not reported, and no clone a single base away is much larger than it. Library preparation employed the immunoSEQ multiplex PCR assay. Rearranged TCR beta chain sequences were amplified using the hsTCRB Kit according to the manufacturer's protocol. An Illumina MiSeq was used to sequence the TCRB libraries. The authors' pipeline ran thus. The proprietary platform of the kit vendor was used for demultiplexing, trimming and gene mapping. This is the immuneACCESS table as TCRdb keeps it, with only in-frame sequences that have V and J called. A part of the clones is gone; compared with another copy, unresolved V genes explain less than half, and the rest is unexplained. V and J calls and clone size follow that table, whereas D and trimming were derived from the DNA. In all, the sample holds about 94,000 clones, and roughly 90% of those were seen once. Of the sample, approximately 0.8% is held by the ten largest clones.

The data were obtained in a study of a mutant IDH1 vaccine in newly diagnosed glioma (dated by TCRdb to about 2021). About the investigation overall: Vaccination began 4-6 weeks after radiotherapy alone, or alongside temozolomide cycles in the chemotherapy-containing groups. Visit V12 was the week-35 safety follow-up and visit V13 was the week-47 end of study. Six visits were used for peripheral blood collection: V03 (baseline), V05, V07, V10, V12 and V13. Of the approximately 34 patients who were treated, approximately 60% were male and approximately 38% were female, and the mean age was about 40 years. Prior to enrollment, patients had been given standard therapy consisting of radiotherapy alone, temozolomide alone, or radiochemotherapy with temozolomide, with the combination given to most patients. Longitudinal TCRB deep sequencing was done for some 26 treated patients, wherever samples were available for exploratory analyses. Results and caveats for the whole study, not just this receptor: It was noted by the authors that analyses of patient blood samples could not be reproduced owing to sample limitations. Availability determined which PBMC samples were chosen for TCRB deep sequencing. Pseudoprogression appeared unrelated to alterations in the top peripheral T cell clonotypes detected by TCRB sequencing. Across multiple MHC alleles, vaccine-induced immune responses were seen in around 93% of patients.

The sample's time point label, in plain terms: week 47, end of study. Each vaccine dose was 300 ug of a 20-mer mutant IDH1 peptide in Montanide, given subcutaneously with topical imiquimod. Patients were given eight vaccinations, in weeks 1, 3, 5, 7, 11, 15, 19 and 23, which matched visits V03 through V10. All donors had newly diagnosed IDH1-mutant astrocytomas of WHO grade 3 or 4 that showed loss of nuclear ATRX. The samples were drawn from NOA16, a multicentre, single-arm, open-label phase I trial in Germany that tested a mutant IDH1 peptide vaccine in humans for the first time. The DNeasy Blood and Tissue Kit was used to extract genomic DNA from EDTA blood for TCRB sequencing. Counted from cysteine to phenylalanine, this CDR3 has 14 amino acids. Only CDR3 DNA is held: 42 bases, read in frame from base 1. V has 5 bases trimmed and J has 7 bases trimmed; junction bases matching no gene number 9. The germline V gene (reference sequence) specifies SEHNR as CDR1 and FQNEAQ as CDR2.

The source material was PBMCs, sampled from a glioma patient whose treatment included an IDH1 peptide vaccine. This clonotype was sampled from a woman in her 50s with glioma. The rearrangement combines TRBV7-9 with TRBJ1-1, and 8 junctional nucleotides match TRBD1. Here is the DNA: TGTGCCAGCAGCGCTACAGGGGGGCGTTATGAAGCTTTCTTT. This translates into CASSATGGRYEAFF.